Presented here are 30 T cell receptor beta chains from one specimen sequenced in a study of CD8 T cells in ankylosing spondylitis. One entry per CDR3 protein, called by TCRdb with MiXCR from the 5' RACE reads. The sample has about 330,000 distinct CDR3 sequences, 6.5% to 10% seen once. Findings and limits, study-wide: Seven to nine highly homologous variants made up a TCR beta motif that seemed to typify ankylosing spondylitis blood.

Their target antigens are unknown. The sample consisted of blood, either unsorted or a sorted T cell fraction (not recorded which). These receptor sequences come from a male donor with ankylosing spondylitis.

This clonotype was counted between two and nine times. The chain links TRBV29-1 to TRBJ2-3; D gene unclear. The CDR3 runs 14 residues. Per the germline V gene, CDR1 is SQVTM and CDR2 is ANQGSEA. Deletions cut 4 bases from V and 2 bases from J, with 13 bases between. The CDR3 nucleotides are TGCAGCGTTGGGACGCGCACAACCACAGATACGCAGTATTTT. Its protein product is CSVGTRTTTDTQYF.

The CDR3 protein is CASSLRGGAEKLFF. DNA for the CDR3: TGTGCCAGCAGTTTAAGGGGGGGGGCGGAAAAACTGTTTTTT. The chain has TRBV12-3 or TRBV12-4 and TRBJ1-4; TRBD1 might be the D (6 bases). This CDR3 contains 14 residues. V was cut by 2 bases and J by 8 bases, with 12 bases left in between.

This clonotype has more than one count but fewer than ten. This chain joins TRBV7-2 and TRBJ2-1; 11 positions agree with TRBD2. The CDR3 is made up of 15 amino acids. V was pared by 5 bases and J by 10 bases, with 10 bases of the junction left unmatched. CDR1 is SGHTA, CDR2 FQGNSA, per germline. The CDR3 here is CASSRFLAGGREQFF. DNA of the CDR3: TGTGCCAGCAGCCGTTTTCTAGCGGGAGGACGAGAGCAGTTCTTC.

This sequence joins TRBV9 and TRBJ1-3; D uncertain. This CDR3 has 15 amino acids. The germline V gene has CDR1 SGDLS and CDR2 YYNGEE. V lost 4 bases, J lost 0 bases, and 11 bases lay in between. CDR3 protein: CASSPHQSSGNTIYF. Written as DNA, the CDR3 is TGTGCCAGCAGCCCTCATCAGAGCTCTGGAAACACCATATATTTT.

The table lists this clonotype with a few counts. The rearrangement uses TRBV5-6 and TRBJ2-3, with TRBD1 matching 9 bases. The CDR3 runs 15 residues. CDR1 and CDR2 from the germline V gene are SGHDT and YYEEEE. J gave up 5 bases and V 4 bases, and 8 bases lay outside the gene matches. This CDR3 reads CASSPGTGQGDTQYF. CDR3 nucleotides: TGTGCCAGCAGCCCTGGGACAGGGCAGGGAGATACGCAGTATTTT.

This chain connects TRBV7-2 to TRBJ2-3, with 8 bases fitting TRBD1. The CDR3 covers 17 residues. CDR1 SGHTA and CDR2 FQGNSA come from the germline V gene. The J segment lost 6 bases and the V segment lost 5 bases, leaving 16 bases of the junction unmatched. This chain's CDR3 is CASSPPRRTGIGDTQYF. The CDR3 DNA follows: TGTGCCAGCAGCCCGCCGAGAAGGACAGGGATTGGCGATACGCAGTATTTT.

This clonotype has a handful of counts. This chain joins TRBV6-1 and TRBJ1-3; D unresolved. The CDR3 extends over 12 amino acids. Germline lookup yields CDR1 MNHNS and CDR2 SASEGT. The germline V and J ends were trimmed by 7 bases and 5 bases, with 9 bases remaining between them. The CDR3 sequence: CASKSGRNTIYF. The CDR3 DNA reads TGTGCCAGCAAAAGTGGGCGAAACACCATATATTTT.

Ten or more counts support this clonotype. This sequence joins TRBV5-1 and TRBJ2-1; 14 nucleotides line up with TRBD2. Losses at the gene ends were 6 bases for V and 7 bases for J; bases not matched to a gene: 9. The CDR3 covers 16 residues. Per the germline V gene, CDR1 is SGHRS and CDR2 is YFSETQ. CDR3 region: CASTRTGTSGSNEQFF. The CDR3 bases are TGCGCCAGCACCCGGACCGGGACTAGCGGGAGTAATGAGCAGTTCTTC.

The chain has TRBV7-9 and TRBJ2-3, with D uncertain. CDR1 is SEHNR and CDR2 is FQNEAQ in the germline V gene (reference sequence). The V gene lost 3 bases and the J gene lost 6 bases, with 10 bases spanning the gap. This CDR3 contains 13 residues. This chain's CDR3 is CASSFSNPDTQYF. CDR3 bases: TGTGCCAGCAGCTTCTCGAATCCGGATACGCAGTATTTT.

There are many counts of this clonotype. The rearrangement links TRBV7-9 to TRBJ2-1; D is uncertain. The CDR3 is 12 residues long. Trimming cost V 7 bases and J 6 bases, with 10 bases left between them. Germline loops: CDR1 SEHNR, CDR2 FQNEAQ (reference sequence). The CDR3 is CASTVLGNEQFF. Here the CDR3 DNA reads TGTGCCAGCACCGTACTCGGCAATGAGCAGTTCTTC.

This clonotype appeared a few times. A single base separates this from a much larger clone, so it may be a read error. The J gene is TRBJ2-7, the V gene TRBV20-1, with 14 bases aligning to TRBD2. CDR3 length: 17 amino acids. Germline CDR1 is DFQATT and CDR2 is SNEGSKA (reference sequence). CDR3 loop: CCATPGLAGEHSYEQYF. The CDR3 nucleotides read TGCTGTGCTACCCCGGGACTAGCGGGAGAGCACTCCTACGAGCAGTACTTC.

This clonotype has a count of ten or more. V gene TRBV7-9 combines with J gene TRBJ2-7; a possible D gene is TRBD1 (6 bases). V lost 3 bases and J lost 2, with 8 bases in between. The CDR3 runs to 13 residues. Germline V CDR1 and CDR2: SEHNR, FQNEAQ (reference sequence). The CDR3 DNA follows: TGTGCCAGCAGCTTGGGGACAACCTACGAGCAGTACTTC. Its translation: CASSLGTTYEQYF.

Only a few counts were recorded for this clonotype. The V gene is TRBV7-2, the J gene TRBJ2-1, with 10 bases lining up with TRBD2. Germline-derived CDR1 and CDR2 are SGHTA and FQGNSA. V shed 5 bases, J shed 7 bases, and the junction held 11 bases outside the gene matches. This CDR3 is 16 amino acids long. This chain's CDR3 is CASSRTSGRETNEQFF. CDR3 bases: TGTGCCAGCAGCCGGACAAGCGGGAGGGAAACTAATGAGCAGTTCTTC.

The chain carries TRBV27 and TRBJ2-7, with 10 nucleotides matching TRBD2. The V and J ends lost 5 bases and 3 bases, in that order; junction bases with no gene match: 7. This CDR3 region has 15 residues. Germline V gene data show CDR1 as MNHEY and CDR2 as SMNVEV (reference sequence). The CDR3 DNA is TGTGCCAGCAGTACGGGACTAGCGAGAATCTACGAGCAGTACTTC. Protein product: CASSTGLARIYEQYF.

This clonotype was seen a few times. The chain is built from TRBV20-1 and TRBJ2-5; D is undetermined. Germline CDR1 reads DFQATT; CDR2 reads SNEGSKA (reference sequence). The V end lost 3 bases, the J end lost 5 bases, and 7 bases lay between the germline ends. This CDR3 comprises 11 residues. The CDR3 spells CSASGAETQYF. The CDR3 DNA reads TGCAGTGCTAGTGGCGCGGAGACCCAGTACTTC.

This clonotype was detected ten times or more. The CDR3 sequence is CASSLLTGRNGYTF. In DNA form, the CDR3 reads TGTGCCAGCAGTTTATTAACAGGGCGTAATGGCTACACCTTC. The chain couples TRBV12-3 or TRBV12-4 to TRBJ1-2, with D maybe TRBD1 (6 bases). V lost 2 bases and J 6 bases, leaving 13 bases between the germline ends. CDR3 length equals 14 residues.

This clonotype appeared a few times. V and J are TRBV7-9 and TRBJ2-1; the D gene is possibly TRBD2 (5 bases). This CDR3 comprises 13 residues. From germline, CDR1 is SEHNR and CDR2 FQNEAQ (reference sequence). V was shortened by 7 bases and J by 10 bases, with 17 bases between the two germline ends. CDR3 residues: CASTPTAGEEQFF. DNA for the CDR3: TGTGCCAGCACCCCGACTGCGGGCGAGGAGCAGTTCTTC.

The table lists this clonotype with a few counts. The V gene is TRBV5-1, the J gene TRBJ1-1; perhaps TRBD1 as D (6 bases). In germline, CDR1 is SGHRS, CDR2 YFSETQ. The CDR3 sequence is 16 residues long. V lost 0 bases to trimming and J lost 6 bases, with 18 bases between them. The CDR3 sequence is CASSLAGGASRAEAFF. The DNA of the CDR3 is TGCGCCAGCAGCTTGGCCGGGGGGGCCTCGAGGGCTGAAGCTTTCTTT.

This clonotype has ten or more counts. The chain joins TRBV25-1 to TRBJ2-3; weak D call: TRBD2 (6 bases). The germline CDR1 and CDR2 sequences are MGHDK and SYGVNS. The CDR3 loop spans 16 amino acids. V shed 0 bases and J shed 1 base, with 11 bases lying between them. In nucleotides, the CDR3 is TGTGCCAGCAGTGAATATCCGAGGAGGGGCACAGATACGCAGTATTTT. As protein: CASSEYPRRGTDTQYF.

The V and J genes are TRBV7-3 and TRBJ2-1; 7 nucleotides agree with TRBD2. V shed 1 base, J shed 7 bases, and the junction held 1 base outside the gene matches. Germline V gene data show CDR1 as SGHTA and CDR2 as FQGTGA. The CDR3 is made up of 13 amino acids. CDR3 nucleotide sequence: TGTGCCAGCAGCTTAATGGGAGGGAATGAGCAGTTCTTC. It is translated as CASSLMGGNEQFF.

V and J are TRBV29-1 and TRBJ1-2; D remains ambiguous. The V end lost 1 base, the J end lost 6 bases, and 12 bases lay between the germline ends. CDR1 is SQVTM, CDR2 ANQGSEA, per germline. The CDR3 consists of 13 residues. CDR3 DNA sequence: TGCAGCGTTGAAGGTGGTACACGTGATGGCTACACCTTC. Translation gives CSVEGGTRDGYTF.

This clonotype was recorded a few times. The V gene is TRBV20-1, the J gene TRBJ2-1, with 9 bases fitting TRBD2. Germline CDR1 is DFQATT and CDR2 is SNEGSKA (reference sequence). This CDR3 is built from 15 residues. V shed 3 bases, J shed 7 bases, and the junction held 10 bases outside the gene matches. The CDR3 region is CSARASGTLTNEQFF. CDR3 in DNA: TGCAGTGCTAGGGCTAGCGGGACCCTTACGAATGAGCAGTTCTTC.

This clonotype was seen a handful of times. In nucleotides, the CDR3 is TGCAGCGGTAGAGACTACGAGCAGTACTTC. Its translation: CSGRDYEQYF. V usage is TRBV29-1 and J usage is TRBJ2-7; D ambiguous. The CDR3 extends over 10 amino acids. V lost 7 bases, J lost 3 bases, and 7 bases lay in between. Germline CDR1 SQVTM, CDR2 ANQGSEA.

Only a few counts were recorded for this clonotype. The chain recombines TRBV7-9 with TRBJ2-1, with 8 bases fitting TRBD1. Unmatched junction bases numbered 8, after V lost 5 bases and J lost 11 bases. Germline V CDR1 and CDR2: SEHNR, FQNEAQ (reference sequence). CDR3 length: 13 residues. CDR3 nucleotides: TGTGCCAGCAGCGACACCGGGACAGGCAAGCAGTTCTTC. It translates to CASSDTGTGKQFF.

This clonotype occurred many times. V gene TRBV5-1 combines with J gene TRBJ1-3; TRBD1 might be the D (5 bases). In germline, CDR1 is SGHRS, CDR2 YFSETQ. Trimming removed 4 bases at V and 0 bases at J, with 8 bases between. The CDR3 has 14 residues. CDR3 nucleotides: TGCGCCAGCAGCCGGGGCTTCTCTGGAAACACCATATATTTT. Encoded protein: CASSRGFSGNTIYF.

This clonotype has only a few counts. The rearrangement links TRBV6-2 or TRBV6-3 to TRBJ2-1; D perhaps matches TRBD2 (5 bases). V lost 7 bases and J lost 2, with 15 bases in between. Germline V gene sequence: CDR1 MNHEY, CDR2 SVGEGT. This CDR3 has 15 residues. CDR3 amino acids: CASTPGSHTYNEQFF. The CDR3 coding sequence is TGTGCCAGCACCCCGGGGTCCCACACCTACAATGAGCAGTTCTTC.

This clonotype was picked up many times. The chain couples TRBV6-1 to TRBJ2-1, with 10 bases fitting TRBD2. J lost 5 bases, V lost 7 bases, and 8 bases had no gene match. The CDR3 covers 15 residues. Germline CDR1 is MNHNS and CDR2 is SASEGT. The CDR3 sequence is CASKELAGRNNEQFF. DNA for the CDR3: TGTGCCAGCAAAGAACTAGCGGGAAGGAACAATGAGCAGTTCTTC.

This clonotype was counted only a few times. V gene TRBV11-2 combines with J gene TRBJ2-5; D is ambiguous. The length of the CDR3 is 15 residues. Germline V gene lookup returns CDR1 SGHAT and CDR2 FQNNGV. V lost 1 base, J lost 4 bases, and 13 bases lay in between. DNA for the CDR3: TGTGCCAGCAGCTTAGGTGACTGGATCGGAGAGACCCAGTACTTC. Protein: CASSLGDWIGETQYF.

The sample holds many counts of this clonotype. V is TRBV18 and J is TRBJ2-7; D gene uncertain. Trimming left V 4 bases short and J 6 bases short, with 10 bases between. The CDR3 totals 12 residues. Germline V CDR1 and CDR2: KGHSH, LQKENI. CDR3: CASSRALGEQYF. The CDR3 DNA follows: TGTGCCAGCTCACGGGCGCTGGGCGAGCAGTACTTC.

The CDR3 DNA reads as TGCAGCGTTGAATGTTCGGACCGTACCGGGGAGCTGTTTTTT. It translates to CSVECSDRTGELFF. This chain uses TRBV29-1 with TRBJ2-2; D not certain. There are 14 residues in the CDR3. Germline V gene lookup returns CDR1 SQVTM and CDR2 ANQGSEA. V lost 2 bases and J 5 bases, leaving 12 bases between the germline ends.